This T cell receptor (beta chain) was retrieved from a study of cytomegalovirus exposure and HLA in healthy donors (dated 2017 in TCRdb). Background on the whole study: A later analysis indicated that the 100 to 150 validation repertoires were generated on the platform also employed for the 666 repertoires of the first cohort. Besides the first cohort of roughly 660 subjects, a separate validation cohort made up of some 110 different subjects was used. The study aimed to test whether cataloging public T cell receptors could reveal signatures of past pathogen exposure. To predict cytomegalovirus infection status, the study combined high-throughput TCR immunosequencing, statistical association of individual TCRs with disease status, and machine learning.

The protocol used for the library was the immunoSEQ multiplex PCR assay. As for the authors' bioinformatics: A statistical classification framework was built to diagnose cytomegalovirus status from the catalog of TCR beta chain sequences. TCRdb re-hosts the immuneACCESS table, in-frame sequences only. Its copies lack some clones; in the studies checked, an unresolved V gene accounts for under half of them, and the cause for the rest is not known. Clone size and V and J calls were adopted from that table, with D and trimming inferred from the DNA. The sample table records 95,000 to 120,000 clones; roughly 84% of these occur just once. The ten largest clones add up to over 2.5% of the sample. A remark on this clone: What antigen it recognizes has not been identified. No base quality information exists; no much larger clone differs at one position.

General findings and caveats noted by the study authors: All 120 or so repertoires were used to score co-occurrence in the validation cohort in a later analysis, because that analysis had no HLA typing for the cohort. Subsequent analysis determined that TCRs grouped into clusters in the first cohort also showed a tendency toward co-occurrence across the roughly 130 validation repertoires, and 94% of cluster scores exceeded 0. In vitro tests confirmed that a few of the cytomegalovirus-associated TCR beta chains recognize cytomegalovirus antigens. A total of 150 or so TCR beta chains were listed by the study as associated with cytomegalovirus. In both the original and validation cohorts, the classifier was reported to diagnose cytomegalovirus status with high specificity and sensitivity. The authors suggested that the approach could potentially be extended to other disease states and immunological phenotypes. Most TCR sequences were seen in very few donors, while some public TCRs were found in many individuals.

CDR1 GTSNPN and CDR2 SVGIG are derived from the germline V gene (reference sequence). The CDR3 covers 16 residues, taking in both the cysteine and the phenylalanine. The DNA shown is the 48-base CDR3, in frame from base 1. Trimming at the junction amounts to 0 bases on V and 0 bases on J, and the germline ends lie 14 bases apart. Donors formed part of the validation cohort, which comprised 120 subjects and was distinct from the first cohort of 670 or so subjects. The material sequenced was PBMCs. The chain couples TRBV30 to TRBJ1-1; no confident D gene assignment can be made. This TCR was sampled from a woman in her late teens or twenties in good health and CMV-seronegative. Here is the DNA: TGTGCCTGGAGTGTTGTTTTAGCCAGCATGAACACTGAAGCTTTCTTT. Its amino acids are CAWSVVLASMNTEAFF.